This entry lists 29 T cell receptor beta chains sequenced from one sample in a study of T cell repertoires in cytomegalovirus infection. These receptors' targets are unknown. Using its own MiXCR run on the reads, TCRdb lists one record per CDR3 protein. Among roughly 730,000 distinct CDR3 sequences listed, about 30% were seen once. Sequencing was performed on cultured PBMCs, taken from culture after CMV antigen stimulation. These TCRs come from a human donor in good health (CMV status not recorded). Some clones in this sample may be carry-over from other donors' samples.

This chain uses TRBV6-5 with TRBJ2-7, with D perhaps being TRBD1 or TRBD2 (5 bases each). The CDR3 totals 16 residues. Looked up from germline, CDR1 is MNHEY and CDR2 is SVGAGI. The V end lost 0 bases, the J end lost 5 bases, and 17 bases lay between the germline ends. The CDR3 coding sequence is TGTGCCAGCAGTTACTCGATCCTCCCGGGACCCCACGAGCAGTACTTC. This encodes CASSYSILPGPHEQYF.

This clonotype was counted ten times or more. The chain links TRBV7-9 to TRBJ2-3; 8 positions agree with TRBD2. The CDR3 covers 12 residues. The ends lost 1 base at V and 9 bases at J; junction bases unmatched: 0. The germline V gene has CDR1 SEHNR and CDR2 FQNEAQ (reference sequence). CDR3 region: CASSLGLATQYF. The CDR3, as DNA: TGTGCCAGCAGCTTAGGACTAGCGACGCAGTATTTT. Full variable domain (remainder filled in from reference TRBV7-9 and TRBJ2-3): DTGVSQNPRHKITKRGQNVTFRCDPISEHNRLYWYRQTLGQGPEFLTYFQNEAQLEKSRLLSDRFSAERPKGSFSTLEIQRTEQGDSAMYLCASSLGLATQYFGPGTRLTVL.

This clonotype occurred once. The chain is built from TRBV20-1 and TRBJ2-1, with 13 positions matching TRBD2. The junction had 13 bases not matched to a gene; V was cut back by 2 bases and J by 0 bases. This CDR3 is 20 amino acids long. Per the germline V gene, CDR1 is DFQATT and CDR2 is SNEGSKA (reference sequence). The CDR3 loop reads CSARRRGQGLAGSSYNEQFF. The CDR3 DNA follows: TGCAGTGCTAGAAGGCGGGGACAGGGACTAGCGGGGAGCTCCTACAATGAGCAGTTCTTC.

J is TRBJ1-3 and V is TRBV4-1; the D is unclear. CDR3 length equals 14 residues. Germline V gene data show CDR1 as MGHRA and CDR2 as YSYEKL. Trimming pared 6 bases from V and 0 bases from J, leaving 9 bases between. The CDR3 DNA sequence: TGCGCCAGCAGTCGGATGAGCTCTGGAAACACCATATATTTT. Its translation is CASSRMSSGNTIYF.

The chain links TRBV11-2 to TRBJ2-3; D perhaps matches TRBD1 (5 bases). The V end lost 5 bases, the J end lost 3 bases, and 15 bases lay between the germline ends. The germline V gene has CDR1 SGHAT and CDR2 FQNNGV. The CDR3 is 15 amino acids. CDR3 bases: TGTGCCAGCAGCCCCAACGGACATTCGACAGATACGCAGTATTTT. Protein sequence: CASSPNGHSTDTQYF.

The chain recombines TRBV7-6 with TRBJ1-1, with D possibly being TRBD1 (6 bases). The CDR3 loop spans 14 amino acids. The germline V gene has CDR1 SGHVS and CDR2 FNYEAQ. The V and J ends lost 3 bases and 4 bases respectively, with 12 bases between them. Written as DNA, the CDR3 is TGTGCCAGCAGCTTCCCTCAGGGGACCACTGAAGCTTTCTTT. Its protein is CASSFPQGTTEAFF. Using reference TRBV7-6 and TRBJ1-1 for the parts outside the CDR3, the full variable domain is GAGVSQSPRYKVTKRGQDVALRCDPISGHVSLYWYRQALGQGPEFLTYFNYEAQQDKSGLPNDRFSAERPEGSISTLTIQRTEQRDSAMYRCASSFPQGTTEAFFGQGTRLTVV.

The chain combines TRBV7-2 with TRBJ2-5; TRBD2 is a possible D gene (5 bases). V shed 5 bases and J shed 8 bases, with 15 bases lying between them. The CDR3 totals 13 residues. The germline V gene encodes CDR1 SGHTA and CDR2 FQGNSA. Here the CDR3 reads CASSTVKEETQYF. CDR3 sequence (DNA): TGTGCCAGCAGCACAGTGAAGGAGGAAACCCAGTACTTC.

The rearrangement uses TRBV5-1 and TRBJ1-4; possible D gene TRBD1, 5 bases. Deletions cut 4 bases from V and 7 bases from J, with 14 bases between. Looked up from germline, CDR1 is SGHRS and CDR2 is YFSETQ. The CDR3 runs 14 residues. CDR3 loop: CASSPGNSAEKLFF. The CDR3 region has the DNA TGCGCCAGCAGCCCAGGGAACTCGGCTGAAAAACTGTTTTTT.

This clonotype showed up many times. The chain combines TRBV7-2 with TRBJ2-5; TRBD1 is a possible D gene (6 bases). This CDR3 is 13 amino acids long. Germline CDR1 SGHTA, CDR2 FQGNSA. V was trimmed by 1 base and J by 5 bases, leaving 8 bases between them. CDR3 amino acids: CASSLVQGETQYF. DNA of the CDR3: TGTGCCAGCAGCTTAGTGCAGGGGGAGACCCAGTACTTC.

This clonotype was detected a few times. V and J are TRBV20-1 and TRBJ1-5, with 7 positions matching TRBD1. Germline values: CDR1 DFQATT, CDR2 SNEGSKA (reference sequence). V trimming: 4 bases; J trimming: 6 bases; junction bases outside the gene matches: 12. This CDR3 region has 15 residues. CDR3 protein: CSAKQEAGGGQPQHF. CDR3 DNA: TGCAGTGCTAAACAGGAGGCAGGGGGGGGTCAGCCCCAGCATTTT.

This rearrangement joins TRBV15 to TRBJ2-3, with 13 nucleotides matching TRBD2. CDR1 and CDR2 from the germline V gene are LNHNV and YYDKDF (reference sequence). V dropped 6 bases and J dropped 3; count of bases not matched to a gene: 0. The CDR3 totals 14 residues. CDR3: CATRLAGGTDTQYF. CDR3 DNA: TGTGCCACCAGACTAGCGGGAGGGACAGATACGCAGTATTTT.

The count of this clonotype is one. The chain recombines TRBV7-9 with TRBJ2-1, with 13 bases fitting TRBD2. V shed 5 bases and J 9 bases; nucleotides not matched to a gene: 10. The CDR3 covers 16 residues. CDR1 and CDR2 from the germline V gene are SEHNR and FQNEAQ (reference sequence). The CDR3 region has the DNA TGTGCCAGCAGCCCCGAGCGGGGACTAGCGGGACCTGAGCAGTTCTTC. It translates to CASSPERGLAGPEQFF.

The chain recombines TRBV7-9 with TRBJ1-6; 7 nucleotides line up with TRBD1. Germline CDR1 SEHNR, CDR2 FQNEAQ (reference sequence). The CDR3 loop spans 16 amino acids. J lost 3 bases, V lost 5 bases, and 7 bases had no gene match. The CDR3 DNA sequence: TGTGCCAGCAGCGAGCAGGACAGGAACTATAATTCACCCCTCCACTTT. This sequence encodes CASSEQDRNYNSPLHF.

The chain links TRBV7-2 to TRBJ2-7; maybe TRBD2 (5 bases). Looked up from germline, CDR1 is SGHTA and CDR2 is FQGNSA. V was trimmed by 8 bases and J by 1 base, leaving 15 bases between them. The CDR3 contains 14 residues. This CDR3 reads CASLAGPASYEQYF. Here the CDR3 DNA reads TGTGCCAGCCTAGCAGGCCCCGCTTCCTACGAGCAGTACTTC.

The gene calls are TRBV15 and TRBJ2-5; TRBD2 agrees at 11 bases. In germline, CDR1 is LNHNV, CDR2 YYDKDF (reference sequence). Trimming took 5 bases from V and 2 from J; bases not matched to a gene: 4. The CDR3 sequence is 15 residues long. CDR3 amino acids: CATSRGLAAQETQYF. CDR3 coding DNA: TGTGCCACCAGCCGGGGACTAGCGGCACAAGAGACCCAGTACTTC.

The chain has TRBV4-1 and TRBJ2-3; D possibly matches TRBD1 or TRBD2 (6 bases each). The CDR3 has 16 amino acids. Germline V lookup: CDR1 MGHRA, CDR2 YSYEKL. V lost 5 bases, J lost 5 bases, and 20 bases lay in between. CDR3: CASSLRTKGGQDTQYF. Here the CDR3 DNA reads TGCGCCAGCAGCTTAAGGACGAAGGGGGGACAAGATACGCAGTATTTT.

V is TRBV12-3 or TRBV12-4 and J is TRBJ1-2, with D hard to call. This CDR3 is 13 amino acids long. V was shortened by 5 bases and J by 2 bases, with 9 bases between the two germline ends. As DNA, the CDR3 is TGTGCCAGCAGTCTTACATTGAACTATGGCTACACCTTC. This sequence encodes CASSLTLNYGYTF.

V gene TRBV7-6 combines with J gene TRBJ2-7; no reliable D call. The germline gives CDR1 SGHVS, CDR2 FNYEAQ. The CDR3 sequence is 15 residues long. V lost 2 bases to trimming and J lost 6 bases, with 17 bases between them. CDR3 coding DNA: TGTGCCAGCAGCTTAAAGGTCGGCCAACCCTTCGAGCAGTACTTC. It specifies CASSLKVGQPFEQYF.

CDR3 nucleotides: TGCAGTGCTAGTGGGGGGGGCCAGGTTAGAAGCAATCAGCCCCAGCATTTT. As protein: CSASGGGQVRSNQPQHF. The chain recombines TRBV20-1 with TRBJ1-5; D is perhaps TRBD1 (6 bases). From germline, CDR1 is DFQATT and CDR2 SNEGSKA (reference sequence). Trimming left V 3 bases short and J 1 base short, with 19 bases between. CDR3 length equals 17 residues.

The rearrangement links TRBV7-9 to TRBJ2-7; TRBD1 matches at 8 bases. The CDR3 consists of 16 residues. V gave up 4 bases and J gave up 3 bases; unmatched junction bases: 11. The V gene's germline CDR1 is SEHNR and CDR2 FQNEAQ (reference sequence). In nucleotides, the CDR3 is TGTGCCAGCAGCTCTCCCGGGACAGGCTGGAGCTACGAGCAGTACTTC. This sequence encodes CASSSPGTGWSYEQYF. Filled out from reference TRBV7-9 and TRBJ2-7, the complete variable domain reads DTGVSQNPRHKITKRGQNVTFRCDPISEHNRLYWYRQTLGQGPEFLTYFQNEAQLEKSRLLSDRFSAERPKGSFSTLEIQRTEQGDSAMYLCASSSPGTGWSYEQYFGPGTRLTVT.

This clonotype was counted a few times. This chain joins TRBV7-2 and TRBJ2-7; 9 positions agree with TRBD1. This CDR3 region has 14 residues. Germline CDR1 is SGHTA and CDR2 is FQGNSA. V lost 8 bases and J lost 2; bases outside the gene matches: 7. The CDR3 region is CASCPDRGAYEQYF. CDR3 nucleotide sequence: TGTGCCAGCTGCCCGGACAGGGGCGCCTACGAGCAGTACTTC.

This clonotype was seen only a few times. V is TRBV6-1 and J is TRBJ1-2; possibly TRBD1 for D (5 bases). Germline CDR1 is MNHNS and CDR2 is SASEGT. This CDR3 has 15 residues. Trimming took off 0 bases at V and 2 bases at J, with 10 bases between the two ends. CDR3 sequence (DNA): TGTGCCAGCAGTGAAGCGCTTGCAGGGAACTATGGCTACACCTTC. This codes for CASSEALAGNYGYTF.

This clonotype was counted a few times. V is TRBV20-1 and J is TRBJ2-3; D possibly uses TRBD1 or TRBD2 (5 bases each). Trimming took 8 bases from V and 5 from J, leaving 17 bases between them. This CDR3 comprises 13 residues. Germline V CDR1 and CDR2: DFQATT, SNEGSKA (reference sequence). DNA of the CDR3: TGCAGTCTTCAGGGACCCAGCGGAGATACGCAGTATTTT. It encodes CSLQGPSGDTQYF.

The genes are TRBV28 and TRBJ1-5; D might be TRBD1 (6 bases). The CDR3 length is 14 residues. V lost 6 bases and J 11 bases, leaving 20 bases between the germline ends. Germline V gives CDR1 MDHEN, CDR2 SYDVKM. The CDR3 sequence: CASRPRGGTSAQHF. In nucleotides, the CDR3 is TGTGCCAGCAGACCTCGGGGGGGCACTTCAGCCCAGCATTTT.

Points on this clonotype: One junction end disagrees with the germline gene, perhaps due to a read error. This chain links TRBV5-1 with TRBJ2-3, with D unresolved. Germline V CDR1 and CDR2: SGHRS, YFSETQ. The CDR3 loop spans 14 amino acids. The CDR3 DNA is TGCGCCAGCAGCACCTCGACCTCAAAAGAGCCCGGGCATTTT. Translating it yields CASSTSTSKEPGHF.

V is TRBV6-2 or TRBV6-3 and J is TRBJ2-7; 9 nucleotides align to TRBD2. Unmatched junction bases numbered 3, after V lost 1 base and J lost 2 bases. There are 15 residues in the CDR3. From germline, CDR1 is MNHEY and CDR2 SVGEGT. The CDR3 reads CASSYWTSEAYEQYF. The CDR3 nucleotides read TGTGCCAGCAGTTACTGGACTAGCGAAGCCTACGAGCAGTACTTC.

The chain has TRBV20-1 and TRBJ2-7, with 8 nucleotides matching TRBD2. There are 14 residues in the CDR3. V shed 7 bases, J shed 6 bases, and the junction held 14 bases outside the gene matches. Germline V gene sequence: CDR1 DFQATT, CDR2 SNEGSKA (reference sequence). The CDR3 coding sequence is TGCAGTGTTTTAAAGCGGGAGAAAGCTGGCGAGCAGTACTTC. This codes for CSVLKREKAGEQYF.

This clonotype was found a few times. Mismatch with germline at one junction end may stem from a read error. J is TRBJ2-7 and V is TRBV10-3; D is undetermined. The CDR3 consists of 14 residues. Germline CDR1 ENHRY, CDR2 SYGVKD. In DNA form, the CDR3 reads TGTGCCATCAGTGCCCTCAGTAACTCCCACGAGCAGTACTTC. Its protein product is CAISALSNSHEQYF.

The chain has TRBV18 and TRBJ1-2, with a tentative D call TRBD1 (5 bases). The length of the CDR3 is 13 residues. V was trimmed by 3 bases and J by 6 bases, leaving 11 bases between them. Germline CDR1 is KGHSH and CDR2 is LQKENI. The CDR3 is CASSPTATDGYTF. CDR3 nucleotide sequence: TGTGCCAGCTCACCGACAGCGACCGATGGCTACACCTTC.